This TCR beta chain stems from a study of shared clonotypes between healthy human individuals. Sequencing used immunoSEQ multiplex PCR; TCRdb keeps in-frame clones, though not all of them. The data contain about 600,000 clones, approximately 97% of them seen just once; the ten biggest clones take up about 0.06%. Naive CD45RA+ and memory CD45RA-negative subsets were split from CD4+ cells. Germline CDR1 reads MNHEY; CDR2 reads SVGAGI. This CDR3 spans 15 amino acids. J lost 5 bases, V lost 4 bases, and 5 bases had no gene match. Source material: naive CD4+ T cells sorted from blood. Noted subset: CD45RA+ positively selected. This receptor was taken from a woman aged 25 to 39 in good health. This chain joins TRBV6-5 and TRBJ2-5; 12 nucleotides line up with TRBD1. CDR3 residues: CASSWGQGAQETQYF. The CDR3 DNA reads as TGTGCCAGCAGTTGGGGACAGGGGGCGCAGGAGACCCAGTACTTC.